This T cell receptor beta chain comes out of a study of T cell repertoires in cytomegalovirus infection. Looking at the study overall: Public TCR beta signature analysis indicated the presence of both CMV infection and matching HLA type. Study-wide findings and caveats: HLA-C-restricted CMV clonotypes gave the most frequent clonotype in two of eight donors.

This clonotype has at least ten counts. Its antigen is undetermined. One entry per CDR3 protein, called by TCRdb with MiXCR from the reads. The table shows approximately 250,000 distinct CDR3 sequences, with approximately 22% occurring only once. Trimming cost V 8 bases and J 3 bases, with 20 bases left between them. The CDR3 loop spans 15 amino acids. Germline values: CDR1 SGHTA, CDR2 FQGNSA. V gene TRBV7-2 combines with J gene TRBJ2-7, with D perhaps matching TRBD1 or TRBD2 (6 bases each). The sample consisted of CD8+ T cells from PBMCs. This TCR derives from a human donor in good health (CMV status not recorded). Some clones in this sample may be carry-over from other donors' samples. The CDR3 region has the DNA TGTGCCAGCGGTTCTCTCGGGGGCGCCCACTACGAGCAGTACTTC. Protein: CASGSLGGAHYEQYF.